Presented here are 29 T cell receptor beta chains from one specimen sequenced in a study of cytomegalovirus exposure and HLA in healthy donors. PCR primers comprised 60 Vbeta and 13 Jbeta primers. Some clones are missing from TCRdb's copy, which holds only in-frame ones; the method was immunoSEQ multiplex PCR. The sample contains some 250,000 clones, roughly 87% of which appear only once. Sequencing was done on a sample of PBMCs. The source of these receptors is a woman between 40 and 50 years old in good health and CMV-seropositive.

V is TRBV29-1 and J is TRBJ2-5, with 7 positions matching TRBD1. This CDR3 region has 11 residues. Germline V gives CDR1 SQVTM, CDR2 ANQGSEA. The V segment lost 4 bases and the J segment 4 bases; nucleotides outside the gene matches: 0. CDR3 bases: TGCAGCGTTGGGACAGGAGAGACCCAGTACTTC. This translates into CSVGTGETQYF.

This clone was detected a few times. This chain connects TRBV6-6 to TRBJ2-5; possibly TRBD2 for D (5 bases). Germline CDR1 MNHNY, CDR2 SVGAGI (reference sequence). This CDR3 comprises 13 residues. The germline V and J ends were trimmed by 3 bases and 3 bases, with 8 bases remaining between them. The CDR3: CASSYREKETQYF. In DNA form, the CDR3 reads TGTGCCAGCAGTTATAGGGAGAAAGAGACCCAGTACTTC.

In this sample, this clone turned up once. This chain uses TRBV7-2 with TRBJ2-1; 9 nucleotides agree with TRBD1. Germline V gene sequence: CDR1 SGHTA, CDR2 FQGNSA. CDR3 size: 16 residues. Germline trimming cut 2 bases from V and 5 bases from J; bases unmatched to any gene: 7. CDR3 DNA: TGTGCCAGCAGCTTACAGGGGACAGGGCAGGACAATGAGCAGTTCTTC. The encoded protein is CASSLQGTGQDNEQFF.

The chain combines TRBV25-1 with TRBJ1-1; D might be TRBD1 (5 bases). Per germline, CDR1 MGHDK and CDR2 SYGVNS. The CDR3 runs to 12 residues. Trimming removed 4 bases at V and 9 bases at J, with 12 bases between. The CDR3 coding sequence is TGTGCCAGCAGTGTAGGGACTGAGAAAGCTTTCTTT. Translating gives CASSVGTEKAFF.

This clone has only a few counts. The rearrangement links TRBV13 to TRBJ2-1, with TRBD2 matching 8 bases. With 0 bases clipped from V and 4 bases from J, the junction kept 5 bases outside the gene matches. The germline V gene has CDR1 PRHDT and CDR2 FYEKMQ (reference sequence). This CDR3 spans 16 amino acids. CDR3: CASSLGGGGLYNEQFF. The CDR3 region has the DNA TGTGCCAGCAGCTTAGGCGGCGGGGGGCTATACAATGAGCAGTTCTTC.

The chain uses TRBV12-5 and TRBJ2-3; TRBD1 might be the D (5 bases). Trimming left V 6 bases short and J 3 bases short, with 7 bases between. The germline V gene has CDR1 LGHNT and CDR2 FRNRAP. The CDR3 has 12 amino acids. The CDR3 here is CASGGVTDTQYF. In DNA form, the CDR3 reads TGTGCTAGTGGAGGGGTGACAGATACGCAGTATTTT.

This clone appeared a few times. Other DNA sequences in this sample translate to the same CDR3. The chain couples TRBV30 to TRBJ1-6, with 7 bases matching TRBD1. With 4 bases clipped from V and 5 bases from J, the junction kept 5 bases outside the gene matches. Germline assignment: CDR1 GTSNPN and CDR2 SVGIG (reference sequence). The CDR3 runs 14 residues. The CDR3 DNA reads TGTGCCTGGACCCTACAGGGGAATAATTCACCCCTCCACTTT. Its protein product is CAWTLQGNNSPLHF.

The chain has TRBV9 and TRBJ2-5; 8 nucleotides align to TRBD2. The CDR3 sequence is 18 residues long. The junction had 19 bases not matched to a gene; V was cut back by 4 bases and J by 5 bases. Germline CDR1 is SGDLS and CDR2 is YYNGEE. The CDR3 DNA reads as TGTGCCAGCAGCCCAACCGATATGGGACTAGGACGGGGGGAGACCCAGTACTTC. Residues: CASSPTDMGLGRGETQYF.

This clone was picked up a small number of times. V usage is TRBV4-3 and J usage is TRBJ2-5; 11 bases map to TRBD2. After removal of 0 bases from V and 4 bases from J, the junction contained 1 base not matched to a gene. The CDR3 loop spans 15 amino acids. Germline assignment: CDR1 LGHNA and CDR2 YSLEER. For the CDR3, the DNA is TGCGCCAGCAGCCAAGATGGACTAGCGGGAGAGACCCAGTACTTC. Amino acid sequence: CASSQDGLAGETQYF.

CDR3 region: CAWRGSALISSPLHF. In nucleotides, the CDR3 is TGTGCCTGGAGGGGCTCGGCACTTATTTCTTCACCCCTCCACTTT. This chain uses TRBV30 with TRBJ1-6, with D hard to call. Germline V gene sequence: CDR1 GTSNPN, CDR2 SVGIG (reference sequence). Trimming took off 3 bases at V and 9 bases at J, with 18 bases between the two ends. The CDR3 is 15 residues long.

V and J are TRBV5-4 and TRBJ1-1; 7 positions match TRBD1. CDR1 is SGHNT, CDR2 YYREEE, per germline (reference sequence). The CDR3 length is 15 residues. The V and J ends lost 4 bases and 0 bases, in that order; junction bases with no gene match: 6. The CDR3 loop reads CASSPGQIMNTEAFF. CDR3 coding DNA: TGTGCCAGCAGCCCGGGACAGATAATGAACACTGAAGCTTTCTTT.

This sequence joins TRBV10-3 and TRBJ2-3; possible D gene TRBD1, 5 bases. V shed 2 bases and J shed 1 base, with 7 bases lying between them. This CDR3 contains 14 residues. Germline CDR1 and CDR2: ENHRY and SYGVKD. The CDR3 loop is CAISEGAGTDTQYF. The CDR3 nucleotides are TGTGCCATCAGTGAGGGGGCCGGCACAGATACGCAGTATTTT.

V gene TRBV27 combines with J gene TRBJ1-2; 8 bases match TRBD1. The J segment lost 8 bases and the V segment lost 0 bases, leaving 8 bases of the junction unmatched. Germline loops: CDR1 MNHEY, CDR2 SMNVEV (reference sequence). The CDR3 is made up of 15 amino acids. This CDR3 reads CASSLSEGQVYGYTF. The CDR3 DNA is TGTGCCAGCAGTTTATCAGAGGGACAGGTGTACGGCTACACCTTC.

V and J are TRBV12-5 and TRBJ2-7; a weak D match, TRBD2 (5 bases). Trimming took 3 bases from V and 7 from J, leaving 25 bases between them. CDR3 length equals 17 residues. Germline CDR1 reads LGHNT; CDR2 reads FRNRAP. The CDR3 reads CASGFRTLGSQAREQYF. The CDR3 nucleotides are TGTGCTAGTGGTTTCAGAACTCTTGGGAGTCAAGCGCGGGAGCAGTACTTC.

This chain uses TRBV10-3 with TRBJ2-2, with TRBD2 as a possible D gene (6 bases). The CDR3 totals 14 residues. The V and J ends lost 4 bases and 6 bases respectively, with 12 bases between them. Per germline, CDR1 ENHRY and CDR2 SYGVKD. CDR3 nucleotide sequence: TGTGCCATCAGTGGGCGGGACCCCCCCGGGGAGCTGTTTTTT. Translation: CAISGRDPPGELFF.

The chain joins TRBV28 to TRBJ1-6; TRBD1 matches at 10 bases. The trim removed 6 bases at V and 8 bases at J, leaving 1 base unmatched. Germline V CDR1 and CDR2: MDHEN, SYDVKM. This CDR3 is 13 amino acids long. The CDR3 DNA is TGTGCCAGCAGCGGGACAGGGGATTCACCCCTCCACTTT. This translates into CASSGTGDSPLHF.

This clone came up a few times. The chain employs TRBV7-2 and TRBJ1-2; the D gene is possibly TRBD1 (5 bases). V lost 5 bases and J 4 bases, leaving 11 bases between the germline ends. Germline loops: CDR1 SGHTA, CDR2 FQGNSA. The CDR3 spans 13 residues. CDR3 nucleotide sequence: TGTGCCAGCAGCCCCGACAGACCCTATGGCTACACCTTC. Encoded protein: CASSPDRPYGYTF.

V and J are TRBV10-1 and TRBJ1-2; no definite D call. Trimming cost V 0 bases and J 4 bases, with 6 bases left between them. The CDR3 has 13 residues. Germline CDR1 reads WNHNN; CDR2 reads SYGVQD (reference sequence). The CDR3 region has the DNA TGCGCCAGCAGTGAGTCGAGGGTCTATGGCTACACCTTC. It codes for CASSESRVYGYTF.

Written as DNA, the CDR3 is TGTGCCAGCTCGGACACAGCTTTCGAACCAATTAACTATGGCTACACCTTC. Residues: CASSDTAFEPINYGYTF. The chain uses TRBV18 and TRBJ1-2; D is perhaps TRBD1 (5 bases). V shed 6 bases and J shed 1 base, with 21 bases lying between them. This CDR3 has 17 residues. Germline V CDR1 and CDR2: KGHSH, LQKENI.

The J gene is TRBJ2-3, the V gene TRBV7-2; D is undetermined. The length of the CDR3 is 12 residues. Germline V gene data show CDR1 as SGHTA and CDR2 as FQGNSA. The V and J ends lost 5 bases and 2 bases respectively, with 5 bases between them. The CDR3 loop is CASSPYTDTQYF. In DNA, the CDR3 is TGTGCCAGCAGCCCCTACACAGATACGCAGTATTTT.

This chain uses TRBV5-1 with TRBJ2-5; 12 positions match TRBD2. Germline values: CDR1 SGHRS, CDR2 YFSETQ. J gave up 5 bases and V 6 bases, and 17 bases lay outside the gene matches. The CDR3 runs to 18 residues. This CDR3 is CASTYGRLAGGRGETQYF. The CDR3 nucleotides are TGCGCCAGCACCTATGGAAGGCTAGCGGGAGGGAGAGGGGAGACCCAGTACTTC.

The chain links TRBV7-6 to TRBJ1-5, with 7 bases identical to TRBD1. The CDR3 has 19 amino acids. Per germline, CDR1 SGHVS and CDR2 FNYEAQ. Germline trimming cut 5 bases from V and 0 bases from J; bases unmatched to any gene: 16. CDR3 protein: CASSPIWGQNRYSNQPQHF. The CDR3 nucleotides read TGTGCCAGCAGCCCCATTTGGGGACAGAACCGCTATAGCAATCAGCCCCAGCATTTT.

The CDR3 sequence: CASSPNRGPYGYTF. CDR3 bases: TGTGCCAGCAGCCCAAACAGGGGTCCTTATGGCTACACCTTC. The V gene is TRBV14, the J gene TRBJ1-2; 7 bases align to TRBD1. The CDR3 spans 14 residues. The V gene end was trimmed by 4 bases and the J gene end by 5 bases; junction bases not matched to a gene: 7. The germline V gene encodes CDR1 SGHDN and CDR2 FVKESK.

The CDR3: CASRRFRGSGANVLTF. DNA of the CDR3: TGTGCCAGCAGGCGATTCAGGGGCTCTGGGGCCAACGTCCTGACTTTC. This rearrangement joins TRBV7-2 to TRBJ2-6, with TRBD1 as a possible D gene (6 bases). CDR3 length: 16 amino acids. Germline assignment: CDR1 SGHTA and CDR2 FQGNSA. The V end lost 6 bases, the J end lost 0 bases, and 12 bases lay between the germline ends.

As for this clone: One end of the junction fails to match germline, which may point to a read error. J is TRBJ2-6 and V is TRBV2, with D possibly TRBD1 on 6 matching bases. The CDR3 is 18 amino acids. Germline V gene sequence: CDR1 SNHLY, CDR2 FYNNEI. The CDR3 spells CASSEDGRGFIGANVLIF. The CDR3 DNA sequence: TGTGCCAGCAGTGAGGATGGCAGGGGTTTCATTGGGGCCAACGTCCTGATTTTC.

The rearrangement joins TRBV11-2 to TRBJ2-7; 10 bases map to TRBD2. The CDR3 sequence is 17 residues long. From germline, CDR1 is SGHAT and CDR2 FQNNGV. V lost 3 bases, J lost 0 bases, and 8 bases stayed unmatched. This CDR3 reads CASSFAASGRSSYEQYF. The CDR3, as DNA: TGTGCCAGCAGCTTTGCGGCTAGCGGGAGAAGCTCCTACGAGCAGTACTTC.

The chain is built from TRBV10-2 and TRBJ2-6; D remains unclear. The CDR3 sequence is 15 residues long. Deletions cut 3 bases from V and 1 base from J, with 7 bases between. Germline V gene lookup returns CDR1 WSHSY and CDR2 SAAADI. The DNA for the CDR3 is TGCGCCAGCAGTGATCCTTCTTCTGGGGCCAACGTCCTGACTTTC. This encodes CASSDPSSGANVLTF.

This clone was seen only once. V usage is TRBV7-9 and J usage is TRBJ1-5, with a tentative D call TRBD1 (5 bases). The CDR3 consists of 16 residues. CDR1 is SEHNR, CDR2 FQNEAQ, per germline (reference sequence). Trimming removed 5 bases from V and 2 bases from J, with 16 bases in between. Here the CDR3 DNA reads TGTGCCAGCAGCCTTGGACCACCGGGGGGCAATCAGCCCCAGCATTTT. Translating gives CASSLGPPGGNQPQHF.

This chain uses TRBV2 with TRBJ1-2; 7 bases map to TRBD1. The V gene end was trimmed by 6 bases and the J gene end by 8 bases; junction bases not matched to a gene: 6. The V gene's germline CDR1 is SNHLY and CDR2 FYNNEI. There are 12 residues in the CDR3. This CDR3 reads CASRKGAGGYTF. Here the CDR3 DNA reads TGTGCCAGCAGAAAGGGGGCGGGGGGCTACACCTTC.